These 21 T cell receptor beta chains came from one sample sequenced in a study of T cell responses to AZD1222 COVID-19 vaccine. Assay used: immunoSEQ multiplex PCR; TCRdb lists only in-frame clones, some missing. Among approximately 200,000 clones listed, 88% were seen once. Sample: peripheral blood, taken on day 0 of AZD1222 vaccination. The receptors shown here come from an adult in good health.

The chain joins TRBV28 to TRBJ2-7; weak D call: TRBD1 (6 bases). Germline V gene sequence: CDR1 MDHEN, CDR2 SYDVKM. Trimming removed 1 base at V and 5 bases at J, with 15 bases between. The CDR3 runs to 15 residues. CDR3: CASSLFQGYFHEQYF. CDR3 in DNA: TGTGCCAGCAGTTTATTCCAGGGGTATTTCCACGAGCAGTACTTC.

The gene calls are TRBV21-1 and TRBJ2-7. TRBV21-1 constitutes a pseudogene. There are 14 residues in the CDR3. The CDR3 reads CASSKGVRSYEQYF. The CDR3 DNA reads TGTGCCAGCAGCAAAGGGGTCCGCTCCTACGAGCAGTACTTC.

This sequence joins TRBV6-5 and TRBJ1-6; the D is unclear. The CDR3 has 15 residues. Germline V gene lookup returns CDR1 MNHEY and CDR2 SVGAGI. The V end was cut by 4 bases, the J end by 5 bases, with 12 bases between. CDR3 residues: CASSLLRANNSPLHF. In nucleotides, the CDR3 is TGTGCCAGCAGTTTATTGAGGGCGAATAATTCACCCCTCCACTTT.

This clone was detected only once. The CDR3 loop reads CASSLGAGISYEQYF. In DNA, the CDR3 is TGTGCCAGCAGCTTAGGGGCAGGGATCTCCTACGAGCAGTACTTC. This rearrangement joins TRBV11-2 to TRBJ2-7; TRBD1 is a possible D gene (5 bases). CDR1 SGHAT and CDR2 FQNNGV come from the germline V gene. The CDR3 runs to 15 residues. The V end was cut by 1 base, the J end by 0 bases, with 10 bases between. Based on the CDR3 plus reference TRBV11-2 and TRBJ2-7, the full variable domain is EAGVAQSPRYKIIEKRQSVAFWCNPISGHATLYWYQQILGQGPKLLIQFQNNGVVDDSQLPKDRFSAERLKGVDSTLKIQPAKLEDSAVYLCASSLGAGISYEQYFGPGTRLTVT.

The V gene is TRBV12-3 or TRBV12-4, the J gene TRBJ2-1, with D maybe TRBD1 (5 bases). CDR3 length equals 12 residues. V lost 5 bases, J lost 6 bases, and 8 bases lay in between. In DNA form, the CDR3 reads TGTGCCAGCAGTACGCAGGGCAATGAGCAGTTCTTC. It is translated as CASSTQGNEQFF.

The rearrangement uses TRBV14 and TRBJ1-4, with D uncertain. This CDR3 has 14 amino acids. The V end was cut by 4 bases, the J end by 6 bases, with 12 bases between. In germline, CDR1 is SGHDN, CDR2 FVKESK. The CDR3: CASSPRETYEKLFF. CDR3 sequence (DNA): TGTGCCAGCAGCCCACGGGAGACCTATGAAAAACTGTTTTTT.

This clone was seen only a few times. The chain carries TRBV13 and TRBJ1-1, with a possible D match to TRBD1 (5 bases). Trimming took off 1 base at V and 2 bases at J, with 11 bases between the two ends. Per the germline V gene, CDR1 is PRHDT and CDR2 is FYEKMQ (reference sequence). There are 15 residues in the CDR3. The DNA for the CDR3 is TGTGCCAGCAGCTTAGACAGGCAACCCAACACTGAAGCTTTCTTT. Translating gives CASSLDRQPNTEAFF.

The chain is built from TRBV7-9 and TRBJ1-1; D is ambiguous. V was cut by 2 bases and J by 7 bases, with 5 bases left in between. The germline gives CDR1 SEHNR, CDR2 FQNEAQ (reference sequence). This CDR3 region has 11 residues. In DNA, the CDR3 is TGTGCCAGCAGCTTAATGATTGAAGCTTTCTTT. Encoded protein: CASSLMIEAFF.

The V gene is TRBV24-1, the J gene TRBJ1-4, with TRBD1 matching 8 bases. The length of the CDR3 is 15 residues. V dropped 3 bases and J dropped 5; count of bases not matched to a gene: 4. CDR1 KGHDR and CDR2 SFDVKD come from the germline V gene. Written as DNA, the CDR3 is TGTGCCACCAGTGATCCCGGGACAGGAAATGAAAAACTGTTTTTT. Its protein is CATSDPGTGNEKLFF.

The genes are TRBV7-9 and TRBJ1-3; 8 nucleotides line up with TRBD1. This CDR3 is built from 18 residues. CDR1 is SEHNR and CDR2 is FQNEAQ in the germline V gene (reference sequence). The V and J ends lost 1 base and 2 bases, in that order; junction bases with no gene match: 10. CDR3 DNA sequence: TGTGCCAGCAGCTTAGGTGAATACAGGGGGAGGCCTGGAAACACCATATATTTT. Translated, it gives CASSLGEYRGRPGNTIYF.

The count of this clone is one. This sequence joins TRBV3-1 (or the pseudogene TRBV3-2) and TRBJ1-1, with a tentative D call TRBD1 (5 bases). Per the germline V gene, CDR1 is LGHDT and CDR2 is YNNKEL (reference sequence). Trimming pared 1 base from V and 1 base from J, leaving 10 bases between. The CDR3 runs to 15 residues. The CDR3 nucleotides are TGTGCCAGCAGCCAAGGAGGGGTGGGGAACACTGAAGCTTTCTTT. Translated, it gives CASSQGGVGNTEAFF.

This rearrangement joins TRBV7-9 to TRBJ1-5; 7 bases fit TRBD1. V trimming: 6 bases; J trimming: 3 bases; junction bases outside the gene matches: 8. The CDR3 extends over 15 amino acids. Germline CDR1 SEHNR, CDR2 FQNEAQ (reference sequence). The CDR3, as DNA: TGTGCCAGCAGTTCTACAGGGGCCCCCAATCAGCCCCAGCATTTT. Amino acid sequence: CASSSTGAPNQPQHF.

This chain connects TRBV5-1 to TRBJ1-2; a weak D match, TRBD1 (6 bases). There are 14 residues in the CDR3. Trimming removed 0 bases at V and 4 bases at J, with 10 bases between. Per the germline V gene, CDR1 is SGHRS and CDR2 is YFSETQ. The CDR3 loop is CASSLEQTGYGYTF. The CDR3, as DNA: TGCGCCAGCAGCTTGGAACAGACAGGCTATGGCTACACCTTC. Combining the CDR3 with reference TRBV5-1 and TRBJ1-2 gives the whole variable domain KAGVTQTPRYLIKTRGQQVTLSCSPISGHRSVSWYQQTPGQGLQFLFEYFSETQRNKGNFPGRFSGRQFSNSRSEMNVSTLELGDSALYLCASSLEQTGYGYTFGSGTRLTVV.

This clone was observed a few times. This chain connects TRBV5-1 to TRBJ2-1; TRBD1 aligns across 11 bases. Losses at the gene ends were 0 bases for V and 6 bases for J; bases not matched to a gene: 20. Germline loops: CDR1 SGHRS, CDR2 YFSETQ. The CDR3 has 21 residues. The CDR3 reads CASSLGIPGQGERPLRNEQFF. The CDR3 region has the DNA TGCGCCAGCAGCTTGGGGATCCCGGGACAGGGGGAGAGACCGTTACGCAATGAGCAGTTCTTC. The full variable domain, rest sourced from reference TRBV5-1 and TRBJ2-1, is KAGVTQTPRYLIKTRGQQVTLSCSPISGHRSVSWYQQTPGQGLQFLFEYFSETQRNKGNFPGRFSGRQFSNSRSEMNVSTLELGDSALYLCASSLGIPGQGERPLRNEQFFGPGTRLTVL.

The V call is TRBV5-5, the J call TRBJ2-2, with TRBD1 as a possible D gene (5 bases). V was shortened by 4 bases and J by 5 bases, with 9 bases between the two germline ends. Germline CDR1 SGHKS, CDR2 YYEKEE (reference sequence). The CDR3 is 13 amino acids. The CDR3 region is CASSPYRTGELFF. Here the CDR3 DNA reads TGTGCCAGCAGCCCATACAGGACCGGGGAGCTGTTTTTT.

V usage is TRBV9 and J usage is TRBJ2-1; TRBD2 agrees at 8 bases. CDR1 is SGDLS, CDR2 YYNGEE, per germline. The CDR3 totals 15 residues. V dropped 2 bases and J dropped 3; count of bases not matched to a gene: 4. CDR3: CASSVVLAGYNEQFF. Here the CDR3 DNA reads TGTGCCAGCAGCGTTGTCCTAGCGGGCTACAATGAGCAGTTCTTC.

The V and J genes are TRBV15 and TRBJ1-1; D remains ambiguous. Trimming stripped 0 bases from V and 4 bases from J, with 6 bases between. From germline, CDR1 is LNHNV and CDR2 YYDKDF (reference sequence). The CDR3 extends over 13 amino acids. As DNA, the CDR3 is TGTGCCACCAGCAGAGAACAGACCACTGAAGCTTTCTTT. This sequence encodes CATSREQTTEAFF. The full variable domain, with the rest looked up from reference TRBV15 and TRBJ1-1, is DAMVIQNPRYQVTQFGKPVTLSCSQTLNHNVMYWYQQKSSQAPKLLFHYYDKDFNNEADTPDNFQSRRPNTSFCFLDIRSPGLGDTAMYLCATSREQTTEAFFGQGTRLTVV.

This clone was observed a single time. At one of its ends the junction is not consistent with the germline gene, which may arise from a read error. The chain joins TRBV12-3 or TRBV12-4 to TRBJ1-2; TRBD1 is a possible D gene (6 bases). The CDR3 runs 13 residues. CDR3 sequence (DNA): TGTGCCAGCAGTTTCACAGGGCCGCATGTAGGGTACTTC. This encodes CASSFTGPHVGYF.

The genes are TRBV18 and TRBJ2-2; possible D gene TRBD1, 6 bases. V lost 5 bases, J lost 4 bases, and 14 bases lay in between. The germline CDR1 and CDR2 sequences are KGHSH and LQKENI. The CDR3 is 15 residues long. In nucleotides, the CDR3 is TGTGCCAGCTCATGGGGGCGGCGGAGCACCGGGGAGCTGTTTTTT. This gives the protein CASSWGRRSTGELFF.

The gene calls are TRBV7-2 and TRBJ1-5; the D is unclear. The CDR3 length is 15 residues. Trimming took off 1 base at V and 4 bases at J, with 11 bases between the two ends. CDR1 and CDR2 (germline): SGHTA, FQGNSA. The DNA for the CDR3 is TGTGCCAGCAGCTTAGACTACAGAACAAATCAGCCCCAGCATTTT. It encodes CASSLDYRTNQPQHF.

The chain combines TRBV5-4 with TRBJ1-1, with D perhaps TRBD1 (5 bases). Germline assignment: CDR1 SGHNT and CDR2 YYREEE (reference sequence). The CDR3 sequence is 15 residues long. V was pared by 0 bases and J by 6 bases, with 15 bases between. The chain's CDR3 is CASSLAFAGVSEAFF. CDR3 nucleotide sequence: TGTGCCAGCAGCTTGGCCTTTGCGGGGGTATCTGAAGCTTTCTTT.